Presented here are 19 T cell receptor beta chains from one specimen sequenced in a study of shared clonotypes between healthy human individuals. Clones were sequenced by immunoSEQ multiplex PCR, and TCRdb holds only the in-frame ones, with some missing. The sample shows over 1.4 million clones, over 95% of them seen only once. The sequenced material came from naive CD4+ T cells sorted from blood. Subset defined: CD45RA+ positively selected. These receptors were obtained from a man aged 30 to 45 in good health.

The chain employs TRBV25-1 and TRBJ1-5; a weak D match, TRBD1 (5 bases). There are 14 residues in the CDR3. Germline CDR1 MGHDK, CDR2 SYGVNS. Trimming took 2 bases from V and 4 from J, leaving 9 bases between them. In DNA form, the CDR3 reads TGTGCCAGCAGTGAAGGGGGGGGTAATCAGCCCCAGCATTTT. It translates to CASSEGGGNQPQHF.

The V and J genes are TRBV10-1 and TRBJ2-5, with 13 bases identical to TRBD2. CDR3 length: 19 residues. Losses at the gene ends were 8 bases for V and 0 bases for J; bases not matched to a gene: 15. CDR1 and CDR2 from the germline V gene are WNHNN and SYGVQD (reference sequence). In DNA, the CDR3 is TGCGCCAGCCCTGGTAAGAGGACTAGCGGGAGTAGGGACCAAGAGACCCAGTACTTC. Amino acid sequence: CASPGKRTSGSRDQETQYF.

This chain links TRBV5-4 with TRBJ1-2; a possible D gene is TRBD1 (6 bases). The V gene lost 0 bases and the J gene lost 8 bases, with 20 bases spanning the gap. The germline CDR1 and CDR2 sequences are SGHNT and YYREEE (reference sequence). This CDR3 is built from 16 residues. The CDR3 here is CASSLEINPRDTGYTF. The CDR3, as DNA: TGTGCCAGCAGCTTGGAAATAAACCCTCGGGACACCGGCTACACCTTC.

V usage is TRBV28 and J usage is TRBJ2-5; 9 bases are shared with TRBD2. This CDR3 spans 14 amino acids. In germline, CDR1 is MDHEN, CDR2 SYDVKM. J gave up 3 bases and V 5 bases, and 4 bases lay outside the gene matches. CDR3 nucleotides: TGTGCCAGCAGTCCAGCGGGAGGAAAAGAGACCCAGTACTTC. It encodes CASSPAGGKETQYF. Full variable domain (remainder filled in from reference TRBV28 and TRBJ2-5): DVKVTQSSRYLVKRTGEKVFLECVQDMDHENMFWYRQDPGLGLRLIYFSYDVKMKEKGDIPEGYSVSREKKERFSLILESASTNQTSMYLCASSPAGGKETQYFGPGTRLLVL.

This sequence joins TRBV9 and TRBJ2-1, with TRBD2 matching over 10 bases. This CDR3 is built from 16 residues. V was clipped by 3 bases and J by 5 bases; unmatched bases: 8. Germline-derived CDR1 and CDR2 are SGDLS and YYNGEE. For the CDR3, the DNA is TGTGCCAGCAGCGCCCCGGGACTAGCGAGCAACAATGAGCAGTTCTTC. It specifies CASSAPGLASNNEQFF.

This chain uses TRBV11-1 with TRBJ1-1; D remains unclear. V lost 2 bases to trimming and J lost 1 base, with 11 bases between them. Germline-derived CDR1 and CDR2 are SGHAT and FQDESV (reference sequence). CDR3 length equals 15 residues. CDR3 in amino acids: CASSLTKRGNTEAFF. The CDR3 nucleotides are TGTGCCAGCAGCTTAACAAAAAGAGGGAACACTGAAGCTTTCTTT.

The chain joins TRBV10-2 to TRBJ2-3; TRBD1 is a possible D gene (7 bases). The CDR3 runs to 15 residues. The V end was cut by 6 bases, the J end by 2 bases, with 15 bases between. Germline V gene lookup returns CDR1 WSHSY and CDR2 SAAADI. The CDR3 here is CASREGAASTDTQYF. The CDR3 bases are TGCGCCAGCAGGGAGGGGGCGGCCTCCACAGATACGCAGTATTTT.

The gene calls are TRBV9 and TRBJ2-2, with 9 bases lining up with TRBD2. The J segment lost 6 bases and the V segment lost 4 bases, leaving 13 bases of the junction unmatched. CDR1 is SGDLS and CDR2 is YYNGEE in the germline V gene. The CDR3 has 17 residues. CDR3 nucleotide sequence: TGTGCCAGCAGCCCCCTCGGGCTAGCGGGAAGGTCCGGGGAGCTGTTTTTT. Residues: CASSPLGLAGRSGELFF.

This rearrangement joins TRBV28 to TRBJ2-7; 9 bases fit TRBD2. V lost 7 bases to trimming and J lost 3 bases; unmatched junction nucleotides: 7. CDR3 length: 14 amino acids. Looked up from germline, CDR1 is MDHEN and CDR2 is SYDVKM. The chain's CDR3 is CASTPGTSNYEQYF. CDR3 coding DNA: TGTGCCAGCACCCCCGGGACTAGCAACTACGAGCAGTACTTC.

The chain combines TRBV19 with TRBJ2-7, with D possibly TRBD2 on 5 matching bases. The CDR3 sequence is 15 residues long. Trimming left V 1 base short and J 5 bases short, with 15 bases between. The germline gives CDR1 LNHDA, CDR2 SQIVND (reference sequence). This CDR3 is CASSIAGDSRNEQYF. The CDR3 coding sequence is TGTGCCAGTAGTATAGCCGGGGATTCTAGAAACGAGCAGTACTTC.

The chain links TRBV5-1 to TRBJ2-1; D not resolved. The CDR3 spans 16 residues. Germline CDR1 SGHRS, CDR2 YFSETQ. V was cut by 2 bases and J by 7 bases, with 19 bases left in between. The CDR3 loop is CASSLMGGARLNEQFF. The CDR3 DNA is TGCGCCAGCAGCTTAATGGGCGGAGCCCGCTTAAATGAGCAGTTCTTC.

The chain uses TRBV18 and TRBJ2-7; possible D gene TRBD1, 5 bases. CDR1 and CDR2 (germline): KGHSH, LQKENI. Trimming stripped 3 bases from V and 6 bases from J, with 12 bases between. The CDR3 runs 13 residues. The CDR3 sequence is CASSPQGLLEQYF. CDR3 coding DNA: TGTGCCAGCTCACCCCAGGGTCTTCTCGAGCAGTACTTC.

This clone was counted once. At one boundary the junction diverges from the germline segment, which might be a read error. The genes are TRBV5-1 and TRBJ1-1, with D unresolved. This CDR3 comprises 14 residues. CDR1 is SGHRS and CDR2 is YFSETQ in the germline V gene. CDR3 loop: CTSSLAGGSGEAFF. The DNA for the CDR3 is TGCACCAGCAGCTTGGCCGGCGGGAGCGGTGAAGCTTTCTTT.

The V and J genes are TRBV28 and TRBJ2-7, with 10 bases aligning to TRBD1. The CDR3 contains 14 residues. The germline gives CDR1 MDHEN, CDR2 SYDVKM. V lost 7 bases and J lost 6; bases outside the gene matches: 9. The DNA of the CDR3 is TGTGCCAGCAAGCATCCGGGACAGGGGTTCGAGCAGTACTTC. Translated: CASKHPGQGFEQYF.

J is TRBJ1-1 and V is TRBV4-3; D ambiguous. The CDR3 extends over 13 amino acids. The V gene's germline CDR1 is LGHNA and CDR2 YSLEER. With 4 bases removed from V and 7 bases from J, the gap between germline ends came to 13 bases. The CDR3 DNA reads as TGCGCCAGCAGCCTACAGCCCCGGGTTGAAGCTTTCTTT. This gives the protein CASSLQPRVEAFF.

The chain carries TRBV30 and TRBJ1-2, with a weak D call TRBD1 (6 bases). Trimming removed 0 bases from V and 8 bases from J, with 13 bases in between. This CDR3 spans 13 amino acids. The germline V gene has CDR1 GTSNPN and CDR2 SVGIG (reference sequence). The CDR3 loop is CAWSVRGGLGYTF. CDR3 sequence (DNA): TGTGCCTGGAGTGTACGTGGGGGCTTGGGCTACACCTTC.

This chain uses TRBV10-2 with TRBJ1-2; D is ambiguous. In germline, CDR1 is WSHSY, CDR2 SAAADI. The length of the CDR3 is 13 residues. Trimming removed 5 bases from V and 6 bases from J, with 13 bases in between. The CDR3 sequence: CASSLPGLNGYTF. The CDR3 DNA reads TGCGCCAGCAGTCTGCCGGGTCTGAATGGCTACACCTTC.

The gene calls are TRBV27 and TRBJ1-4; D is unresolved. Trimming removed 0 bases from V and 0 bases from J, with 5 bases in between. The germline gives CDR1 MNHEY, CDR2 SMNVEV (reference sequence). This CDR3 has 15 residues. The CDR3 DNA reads TGTGCCAGCAGTTTATCATGGACAACTAATGAAAAACTGTTTTTT. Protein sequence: CASSLSWTTNEKLFF. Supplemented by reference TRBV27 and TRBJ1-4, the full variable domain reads EAQVTQNPRYLITVTGKKLTVTCSQNMNHEYMSWYRQDPGLGLRQIYYSMNVEVTDKGDVPEGYKVSRKEKRNFPLILESPSPNQTSLYFCASSLSWTTNEKLFFGSGTQLSVL.

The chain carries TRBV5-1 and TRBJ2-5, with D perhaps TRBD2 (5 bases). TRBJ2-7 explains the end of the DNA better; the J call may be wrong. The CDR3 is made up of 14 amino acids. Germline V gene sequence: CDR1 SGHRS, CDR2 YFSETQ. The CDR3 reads CASSFAGQLDEQYF. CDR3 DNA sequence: TGCGCCAGCAGCTTTGCGGGCCAACTAGACGAGCAGTACTTC.